This TCR beta chain was captured in a study of cytomegalovirus exposure and HLA in healthy donors. The PCR ran on 60 Vbeta and 13 Jbeta primers. Some clones are missing from TCRdb's copy, which holds only in-frame ones; the method was immunoSEQ multiplex PCR. Its clone listing holds about 84,000 clones. The V and J ends lost 1 base and 5 bases respectively, with 12 bases between them. The CDR3 has 14 residues. CDR1 and CDR2 from the germline V gene are SGHRS and YFSETQ. The sequence was obtained from a man aged 50-60 years in good health and CMV-seronegative. Sequencing input: PBMCs. The V gene is TRBV5-1, the J gene TRBJ2-5; the D gene is possibly TRBD1 (5 bases). The CDR3 region is CASSLQGTEETQYF. The CDR3 DNA reads as TGCGCCAGCAGCTTGCAGGGAACGGAGGAGACCCAGTACTTC. Full variable domain (remainder filled in from reference TRBV5-1 and TRBJ2-5): KAGVTQTPRYLIKTRGQQVTLSCSPISGHRSVSWYQQTPGQGLQFLFEYFSETQRNKGNFPGRFSGRQFSNSRSEMNVSTLELGDSALYLCASSLQGTEETQYFGPGTRLLVL.